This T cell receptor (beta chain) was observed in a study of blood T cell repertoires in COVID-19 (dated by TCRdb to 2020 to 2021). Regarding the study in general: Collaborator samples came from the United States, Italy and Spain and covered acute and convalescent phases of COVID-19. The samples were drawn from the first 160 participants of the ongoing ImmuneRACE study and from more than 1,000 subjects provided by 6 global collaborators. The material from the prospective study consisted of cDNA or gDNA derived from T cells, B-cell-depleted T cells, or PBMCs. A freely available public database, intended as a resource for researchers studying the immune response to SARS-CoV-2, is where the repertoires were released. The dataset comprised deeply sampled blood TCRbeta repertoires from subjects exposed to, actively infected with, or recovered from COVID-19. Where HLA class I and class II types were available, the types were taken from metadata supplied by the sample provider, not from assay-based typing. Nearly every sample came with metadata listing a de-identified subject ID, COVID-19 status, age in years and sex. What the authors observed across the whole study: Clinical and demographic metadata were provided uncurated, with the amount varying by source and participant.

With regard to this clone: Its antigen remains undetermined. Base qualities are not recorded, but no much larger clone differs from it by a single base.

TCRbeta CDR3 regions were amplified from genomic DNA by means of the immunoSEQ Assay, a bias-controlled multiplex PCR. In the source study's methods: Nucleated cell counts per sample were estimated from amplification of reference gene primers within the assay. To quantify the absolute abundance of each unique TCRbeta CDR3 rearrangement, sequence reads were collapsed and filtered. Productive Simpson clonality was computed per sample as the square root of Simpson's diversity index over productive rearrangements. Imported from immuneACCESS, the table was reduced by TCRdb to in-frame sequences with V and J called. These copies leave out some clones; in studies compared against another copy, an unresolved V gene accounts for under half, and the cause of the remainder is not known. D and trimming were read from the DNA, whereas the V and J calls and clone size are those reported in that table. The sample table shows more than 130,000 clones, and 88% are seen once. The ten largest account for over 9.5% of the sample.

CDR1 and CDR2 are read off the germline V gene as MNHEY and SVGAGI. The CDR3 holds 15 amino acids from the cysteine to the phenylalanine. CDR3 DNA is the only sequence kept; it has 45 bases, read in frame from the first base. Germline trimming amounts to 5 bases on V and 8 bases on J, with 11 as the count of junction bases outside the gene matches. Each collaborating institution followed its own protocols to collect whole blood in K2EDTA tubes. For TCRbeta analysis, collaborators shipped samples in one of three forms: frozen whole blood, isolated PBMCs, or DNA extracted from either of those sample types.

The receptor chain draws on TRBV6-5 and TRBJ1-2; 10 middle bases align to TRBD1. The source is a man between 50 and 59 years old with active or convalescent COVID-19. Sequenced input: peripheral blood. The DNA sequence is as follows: TGTGCCAGCAGTACTCCCGGGACAGGGGTAGGAGGCTACACCTTC. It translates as CASSTPGTGVGGYTF.